This TCR beta chain came from a study of cytomegalovirus exposure and HLA in healthy donors. The wider study: Counted in an early data release were tens of millions of unique TCRs from HLA-typed donors.

A multiplex PCR was run with 60 Vbeta primers and 13 Jbeta primers. Only in-frame clones appear in the TCRdb table, and some are missing; sequencing was by immunoSEQ multiplex PCR. The sample records around 120,000 clones, 80% being singletons. Points on this clone: Its target is not known.

Germline V lookup: CDR1 LGHNA, CDR2 YSLEER. V dropped 2 bases and J dropped 4; count of bases not matched to a gene: 3. This CDR3 region has 14 residues. General study results and limits: Earlier findings revealed that most TCR beta V segments proved productive either about 87% or about 30% of the time. It was in a later analysis that TCR association rates were seen to vary by HLA locus, highest for DRB1 and lowest for HLA-C. Exclusion applied to some V segments, including TRBV6-2 and TRBV6-3, as they were indistinguishable.

This TCR was sampled from a man aged 25-45 years in good health and CMV-seronegative. The sample taken for sequencing was PBMCs. V is TRBV4-3 and J is TRBJ2-7; TRBD1 agrees at 9 bases. This CDR3 is CASSQWTGAYEQYF. The CDR3 coding sequence is TGCGCCAGCAGCCAATGGACAGGGGCGTACGAGCAGTACTTC.